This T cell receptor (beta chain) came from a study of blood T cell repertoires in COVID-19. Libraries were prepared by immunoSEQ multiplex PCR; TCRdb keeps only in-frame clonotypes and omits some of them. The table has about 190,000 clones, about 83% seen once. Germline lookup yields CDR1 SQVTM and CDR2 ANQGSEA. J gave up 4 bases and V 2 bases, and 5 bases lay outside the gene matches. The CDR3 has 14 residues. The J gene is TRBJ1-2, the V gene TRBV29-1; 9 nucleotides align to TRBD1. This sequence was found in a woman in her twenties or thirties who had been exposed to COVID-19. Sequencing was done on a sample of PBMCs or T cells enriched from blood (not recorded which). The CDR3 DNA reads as TGCAGCGTTGAATCTATGGACAGGGGCTATGGCTACACCTTC. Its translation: CSVESMDRGYGYTF.